The clone carrying this TCR beta chain was counted a single time. Antigen unknown. Once sorted, every population was more than 95% pure. The data originate from a study of beta chain features in type 1 diabetes. Study-wide points: There was no resolution here of whether HLA type influences TCRB rearrangement. There was a moderate but significant shortening of TCRB CDR3s in all four CD4+ subsets of Type 1 diabetes patients.

Every bit of the isolated RNA underwent reverse transcription, so sequencing read expressed TCRB transcripts. Clones were sequenced by immunoSEQ multiplex PCR, and TCRdb holds only the in-frame ones, with some missing. The sample includes around 360,000 clones, about 12% of them seen just once. The CDR3 totals 16 residues. The germline CDR1 and CDR2 sequences are LGHNA and YNFKEQ. The J segment lost 2 bases and the V segment lost 4 bases, leaving 8 bases of the junction unmatched. The sequenced sample was naive CD4+ T cells from blood. The TCR comes from a woman aged 18 to 35 with type 1 diabetes. The chain combines TRBV4-2 with TRBJ2-1; 7 positions match TRBD2. CDR3 sequence reads: CASSLLGGGPYNEQFF. The CDR3 DNA reads as TGTGCCAGCAGCCTTTTGGGGGGAGGGCCCTACAATGAGCAGTTCTTC.